The rows below give T cell receptor beta chains drawn from one sample of a study of beta chain features in type 1 diabetes. Only in-frame clones appear in the TCRdb table, and some are missing; sequencing was by immunoSEQ multiplex PCR. The sample has about 340,000 clones; 13% are singletons. Sequencing used naive CD4+ T cells from blood. The receptors derive from a woman aged 18-35 years with type 1 diabetes. The CDR3 runs from the conserved cysteine through the conserved F or W. The D gene is left open where the match is weak. Not every row has a clone size; where given, it reads once, few, many or a size class.

size	V	J	D	DNA	CDR3
few	TRBV18	TRBJ2-5	TRBD1	TGTGCCAGCTCACCTACGGGACAGGGAGCATGGGAGACCCAGTACTTC	CASSPTGQGAWETQYF
.	TRBV28	TRBJ2-7	.	TGTGCCAGCAGTTTCAGGGGAGAGCAGTACTTC	CASSFRGEQYF
.	TRBV2	TRBJ2-5	.	TGTGCCAGCAGCCCCAGAACAGGGAACCAAGAGACCCAGTACTTC	CASSPRTGNQETQYF
few	TRBV29-1	TRBJ2-1	TRBD2	TGCAGCGTTTCTACTCGACTAGCGGACAATGAGCAGTTCTTC	CSVSTRLADNEQFF
few	TRBV15	TRBJ2-5	.	TGTGCCACCAGCGCTAGGAGGGGCCAAGAGACCCAGTACTTC	CATSARRGQETQYF
few	TRBV6-6	TRBJ1-3	TRBD1	TGTGCCAGCAGTTACGGACAGGGGGCAGGGAACACCATATATTTT	CASSYGQGAGNTIYF
.	TRBV25-1	TRBJ2-1	TRBD1	TGTGCCAGCAGTTTATCGGGGACAGGGGGTTCGAATGAGCAGTTCTTC	CASSLSGTGGSNEQFF
.	TRBV7-2	TRBJ1-5	.	TGTGCCAGCAGCTTACATGGGGGCTCCTCCCTTAGCAATCAGCCCCAGCATTTT	CASSLHGGSSLSNQPQHF
few	TRBV28	TRBJ2-1	TRBD2	TGTGCCAGCAGTCCCCTTGGAGCGGGAGCTGTAAATGAGCAGTTCTTC	CASSPLGAGAVNEQFF
few	TRBV6-5	TRBJ2-3	.	TGTGCCAGCAGTTACCGGACAGACGCAGATACGCAGTATTTT	CASSYRTDADTQYF
.	TRBV28	TRBJ2-7	.	TGTGCCAGCAGCAGTGCCCGGGACTCGAACGACGAGCAGTACTTC	CASSSARDSNDEQYF
.	TRBV2	TRBJ2-3	TRBD1	TGTGCCAGCAGTGGGGGGAAGGGACAGCCTAGCACAGATACGCAGTATTTT	CASSGGKGQPSTDTQYF
.	TRBV6-4	TRBJ2-1	.	TGTGCCAGCAGTGATCGACTAGTGGGATACAATGAGCAGTTCTTC	CASSDRLVGYNEQFF
few	TRBV18	TRBJ2-1	TRBD2	TGTGCCAGCTCAGAGACTAGCGGGGGATACAATGAGCAGTTCTTC	CASSETSGGYNEQFF
.	TRBV2	TRBJ2-1	TRBD2	TGTGCCAGCAGTGAACTAGCGGGTTCGGGCTACAATGAGCAGTTCTTC	CASSELAGSGYNEQFF
.	TRBV7-2	TRBJ2-3	TRBD2	TGTGCCAGCAGCAACAGCGGGAGGGACACAGATACGCAGTATTTT	CASSNSGRDTDTQYF
.	TRBV9	TRBJ2-1	.	TGTGCCAGCAGCGTAGCGTCGAGCTCCTACAATGAGCAGTTCTTC	CASSVASSSYNEQFF
few	TRBV7-9	TRBJ1-3	.	TGTGCCAGCAGCTTCCGCAGTACTACTGGAAACACCATATATTTT	CASSFRSTTGNTIYF
.	TRBV29-1	TRBJ2-3	TRBD2	TGCAGCGTTGAAGATCCCGGGAGGACGCAGTATTTT	CSVEDPGRTQYF
.	TRBV10-2	TRBJ2-7	TRBD2	TGCGCCAGCAGGAGACTAGCGGGACAACCCTACGAGCAGTACTTC	CASRRLAGQPYEQYF
few	TRBV5-1	TRBJ2-5	TRBD2	TGCGCCAGCAGCTTGGCCGGCGGGAGGGCAGGAGAGACCCAGTACTTC	CASSLAGGRAGETQYF
.	TRBV30	TRBJ2-1	TRBD2	TGTGCCTGGAGTGTACTGGCGGGAGGGTACAATGAGCAGTTCTTC	CAWSVLAGGYNEQFF
few	TRBV29-1	TRBJ2-1	.	TGCAGCGTTGAACCCCCCAGCTCCTACAATGAGCAGTTCTTC	CSVEPPSSYNEQFF
.	TRBV7-9	TRBJ2-7	TRBD1	TGTGCCAGCAGCACCCCTGGGGGGACAGGCCTCTACGAGCAGTACTTC	CASSTPGGTGLYEQYF
.	TRBV7-2	TRBJ1-4	.	TGTGCCAGCAGCTTAGAGAGGGTCGCAGAACTGTTTTTT	CASSLERVAELFF
few	TRBV5-1	TRBJ2-1	.	TGCGCCAGCTGGGACACTAGCTCCTACAATGAGCAGTTCTTC	CASWDTSSYNEQFF
few	TRBV19	TRBJ1-2	.	TGTGCCAGTAGTAGACCCGACTCTGCTCGCTATGGCTACACCTTC	CASSRPDSARYGYTF
few	TRBV7-2	TRBJ1-2	TRBD1	TGTGCCAGCAGCGAGGGGGCAGTCAGCCCCTATGGCTACACCTTC	CASSEGAVSPYGYTF
.	TRBV29-1	TRBJ2-1	.	TGCAGCGTTGCTGAGCGACTAGTGGAGCAGTTCTTC	CSVAERLVEQFF
.	TRBV20-1	TRBJ2-1	.	TGCAGTGCTAGCCGACTACCTGAGCAGTTCTTC	CSASRLPEQFF
few	TRBV5-1	TRBJ1-2	.	TGCGCCAGCAGCTTGGAAGGGGCCGGCTACACCTTC	CASSLEGAGYTF
.	TRBV27	TRBJ2-1	.	TGTGCCAGCAGTCTGGAGCGGAGGAAGTACAATGAGCAGTTCTTC	CASSLERRKYNEQFF
few	TRBV6-5	TRBJ2-3	TRBD2	TGTGCCAGCAGTTATGGACCTAGCGGAACAGATACGCAGTATTTT	CASSYGPSGTDTQYF
.	TRBV5-1	TRBJ2-1	TRBD1	TGCGCCAGCAGCTTGGCCGTTGACAGGGGTCGGTTCTTC	CASSLAVDRGRFF
few	TRBV19	TRBJ2-1	.	TGTGCCAGTAGTATGTCGACAGTTAGCAATGAGCAGTTCTTC	CASSMSTVSNEQFF
.	TRBV6-5	TRBJ2-7	TRBD2	TGTGCCAGCAGTTACGGGGGGGGTAGCGACGAGCAGTACTTC	CASSYGGGSDEQYF
.	TRBV4-2	TRBJ2-2	.	TGTGCCAGCAGGGGACACCTAAACACCGGGGAGCTGTTTTTT	CASRGHLNTGELFF
few	TRBV20-1	TRBJ2-7	.	TGCAGTGCTATCGGTTACGAGCAGTACTTC	CSAIGYEQYF
.	TRBV30	TRBJ2-1	TRBD2	TGTGCCTGGAGTGACGGCGGGAGGGGGGGCAATGAGCAGTTCTTC	CAWSDGGRGGNEQFF
.	TRBV18	TRBJ2-7	TRBD1	TGTGCCAGCTCACCCCGGACAGGGAGGAACGAGCAGTACTTC	CASSPRTGRNEQYF
.	TRBV29-1	TRBJ1-1	.	TGCAGCGTGGCGGGACGGCTGAACACTGAAGCTTTCTTT	CSVAGRLNTEAFF
.	TRBV28	TRBJ2-2	TRBD2	TGTGCCAGCAGTTTCTTCCGGGGGGGCACCGGGGAGCTGTTTTTT	CASSFFRGGTGELFF
.	TRBV4-3	TRBJ2-3	TRBD1	TGCGCCAGCAGCCAAGTTGGGACAGGGAGAGATACGCAGTATTTT	CASSQVGTGRDTQYF
few	TRBV15	TRBJ2-4	TRBD2	TGTGCCACCAGCGAACGGACTAGCGGCCTACCCAAAAACATTCAGTACTTC	CATSERTSGLPKNIQYF
.	TRBV11-3	TRBJ2-2	TRBD1	TGTGCCAGCAGCTCAGGGACAGGAACCCTTCCACCCGGGGAGCTGTTTTTT	CASSSGTGTLPPGELFF
.	TRBV19	TRBJ2-2	TRBD2	TGTGCCAGTAGTACGGGGGGTGCGAACACCGGGGAGCTGTTTTTT	CASSTGGANTGELFF